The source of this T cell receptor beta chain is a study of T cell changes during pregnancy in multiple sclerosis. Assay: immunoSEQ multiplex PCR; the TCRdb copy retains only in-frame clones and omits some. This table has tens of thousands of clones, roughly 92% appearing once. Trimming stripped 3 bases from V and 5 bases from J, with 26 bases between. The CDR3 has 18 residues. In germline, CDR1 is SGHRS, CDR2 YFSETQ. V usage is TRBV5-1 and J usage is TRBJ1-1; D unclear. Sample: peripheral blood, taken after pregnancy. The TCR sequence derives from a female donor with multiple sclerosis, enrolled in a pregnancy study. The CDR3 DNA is TGCGCCAGCAGCTCATTGGGCGATACTAGGGAGGATGGGACTGAAGCTTTCTTT. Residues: CASSSLGDTREDGTEAFF. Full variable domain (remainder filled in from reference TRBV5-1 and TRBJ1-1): KAGVTQTPRYLIKTRGQQVTLSCSPISGHRSVSWYQQTPGQGLQFLFEYFSETQRNKGNFPGRFSGRQFSNSRSEMNVSTLELGDSALYLCASSSLGDTREDGTEAFFGQGTRLTVV.